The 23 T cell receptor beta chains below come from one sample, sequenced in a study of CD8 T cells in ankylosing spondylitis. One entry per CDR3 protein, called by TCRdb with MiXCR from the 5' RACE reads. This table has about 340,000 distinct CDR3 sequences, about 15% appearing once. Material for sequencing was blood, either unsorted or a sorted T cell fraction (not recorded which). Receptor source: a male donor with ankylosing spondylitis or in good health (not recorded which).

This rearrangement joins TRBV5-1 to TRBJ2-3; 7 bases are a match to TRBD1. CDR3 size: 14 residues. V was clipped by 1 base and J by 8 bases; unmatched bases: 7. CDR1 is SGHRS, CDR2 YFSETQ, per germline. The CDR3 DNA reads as TGCGCCAGCAGCTTGACAGGGGTTGAGGGTACGCAGTATTTT. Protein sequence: CASSLTGVEGTQYF.

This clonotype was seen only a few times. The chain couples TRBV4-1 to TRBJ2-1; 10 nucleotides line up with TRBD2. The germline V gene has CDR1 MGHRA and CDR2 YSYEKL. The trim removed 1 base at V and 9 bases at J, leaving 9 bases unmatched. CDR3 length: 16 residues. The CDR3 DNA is TGCGCCAGCAGCCAAGCGGGGCTAGCGGGGGAGAGTGAGCAGTTCTTC. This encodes CASSQAGLAGESEQFF.

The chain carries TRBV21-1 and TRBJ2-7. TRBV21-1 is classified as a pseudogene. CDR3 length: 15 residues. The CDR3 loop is CARDTISTLPYEQYF. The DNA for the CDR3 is TGTGCCAGGGATACAATCTCGACACTTCCCTACGAGCAGTACTTC.

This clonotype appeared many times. This CDR3 is CASSYSHSYEQYF. DNA for the CDR3: TGTGCCAGCAGTTACAGCCACTCCTACGAGCAGTACTTC. The chain has TRBV12-3 or TRBV12-4 and TRBJ2-7; unclear D gene. This CDR3 comprises 13 residues. V shed 4 bases and J shed 0 bases, with 7 bases lying between them.

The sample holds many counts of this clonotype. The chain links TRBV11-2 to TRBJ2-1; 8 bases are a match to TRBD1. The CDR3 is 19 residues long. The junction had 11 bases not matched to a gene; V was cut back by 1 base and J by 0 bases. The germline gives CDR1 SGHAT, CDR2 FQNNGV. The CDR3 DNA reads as TGTGCCAGCAGCTTAGGGGCAGGGGGCTCCCCTACCTCCTACAATGAGCAGTTCTTC. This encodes CASSLGAGGSPTSYNEQFF.

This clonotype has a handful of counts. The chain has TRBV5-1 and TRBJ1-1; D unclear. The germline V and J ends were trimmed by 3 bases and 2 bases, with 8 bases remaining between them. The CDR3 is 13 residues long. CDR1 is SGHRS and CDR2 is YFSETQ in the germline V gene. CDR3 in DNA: TGCGCCAGCAGCTGGGAGATTAACACTGAAGCTTTCTTT. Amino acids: CASSWEINTEAFF.

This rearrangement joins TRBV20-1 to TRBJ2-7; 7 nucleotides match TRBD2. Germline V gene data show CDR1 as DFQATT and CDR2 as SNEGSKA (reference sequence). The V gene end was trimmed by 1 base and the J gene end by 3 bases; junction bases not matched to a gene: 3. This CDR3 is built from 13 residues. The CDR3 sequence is CSARGAGFYEQYF. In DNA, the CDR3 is TGCAGTGCTAGAGGAGCGGGGTTCTACGAGCAGTACTTC.

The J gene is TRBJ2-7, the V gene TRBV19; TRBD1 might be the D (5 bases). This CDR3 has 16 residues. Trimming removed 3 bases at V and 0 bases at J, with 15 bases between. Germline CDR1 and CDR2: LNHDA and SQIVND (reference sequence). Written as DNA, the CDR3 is TGTGCCAGTAGTATGGGGCGGACAACAAGCTCCTACGAGCAGTACTTC. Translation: CASSMGRTTSSYEQYF.

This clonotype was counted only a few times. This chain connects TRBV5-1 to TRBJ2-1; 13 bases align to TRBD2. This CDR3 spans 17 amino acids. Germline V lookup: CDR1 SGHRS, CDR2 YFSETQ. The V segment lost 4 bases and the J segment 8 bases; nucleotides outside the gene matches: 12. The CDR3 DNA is TGCGCCAGCAGCCCGCGACCTACTAGCGGGGGGGTCGATGAGCAGTTCTTC. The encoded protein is CASSPRPTSGGVDEQFF.

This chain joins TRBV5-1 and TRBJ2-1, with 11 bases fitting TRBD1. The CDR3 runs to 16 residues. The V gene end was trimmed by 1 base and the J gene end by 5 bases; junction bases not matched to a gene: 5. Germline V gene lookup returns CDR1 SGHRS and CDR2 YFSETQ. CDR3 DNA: TGCGCCAGCAGCTTGCTGGGGACAGGGGGGAACAATGAGCAGTTCTTC. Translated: CASSLLGTGGNNEQFF.

The CDR3 protein is CASSQDLGGDTDTQYF. CDR3 nucleotide sequence: TGTGCCAGCAGCCAAGATCTTGGGGGCGACACAGATACGCAGTATTTT. V is TRBV3-1 and J is TRBJ2-3; maybe TRBD1 (6 bases). This CDR3 contains 16 residues. Trimming removed 0 bases at V and 2 bases at J, with 12 bases between. CDR1 is LGHDT and CDR2 is YNNKEL in the germline V gene (reference sequence).

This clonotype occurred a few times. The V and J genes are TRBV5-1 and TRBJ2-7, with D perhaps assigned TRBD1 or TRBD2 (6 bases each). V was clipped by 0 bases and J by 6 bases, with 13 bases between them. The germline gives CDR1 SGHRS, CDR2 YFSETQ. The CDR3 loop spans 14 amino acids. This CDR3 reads CASSLVGGEGEQYF. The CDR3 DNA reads TGCGCCAGCAGCTTGGTGGGGGGCGAGGGCGAGCAGTACTTC.

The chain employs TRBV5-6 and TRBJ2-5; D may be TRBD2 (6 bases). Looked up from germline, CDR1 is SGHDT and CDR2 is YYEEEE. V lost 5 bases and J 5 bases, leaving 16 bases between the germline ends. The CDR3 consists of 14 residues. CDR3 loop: CASSWGELGETQYF. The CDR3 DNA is TGTGCCAGCAGTTGGGGGGAACTCGGGGAGACCCAGTACTTC.

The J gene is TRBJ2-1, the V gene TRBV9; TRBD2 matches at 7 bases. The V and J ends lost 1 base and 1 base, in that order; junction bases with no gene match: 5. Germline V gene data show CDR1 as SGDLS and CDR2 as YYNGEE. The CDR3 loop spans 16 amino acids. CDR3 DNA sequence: TGTGCCAGCAGCGTAATGGCGGGAGTGTCCTACAATGAGCAGTTCTTC. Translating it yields CASSVMAGVSYNEQFF.

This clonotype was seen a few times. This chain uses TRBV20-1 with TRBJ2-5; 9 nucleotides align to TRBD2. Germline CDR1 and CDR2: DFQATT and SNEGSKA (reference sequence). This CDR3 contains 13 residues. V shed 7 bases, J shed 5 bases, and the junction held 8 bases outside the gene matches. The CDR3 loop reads CSVGAGGGETQYF. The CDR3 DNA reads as TGCAGTGTCGGAGCGGGAGGTGGGGAGACCCAGTACTTC.

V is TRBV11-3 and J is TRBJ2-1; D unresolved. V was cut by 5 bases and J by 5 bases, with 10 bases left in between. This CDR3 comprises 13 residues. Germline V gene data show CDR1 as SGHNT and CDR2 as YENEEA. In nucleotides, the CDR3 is TGTGCCAGCAGCCTCGACATCCACAATGAGCAGTTCTTC. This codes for CASSLDIHNEQFF.

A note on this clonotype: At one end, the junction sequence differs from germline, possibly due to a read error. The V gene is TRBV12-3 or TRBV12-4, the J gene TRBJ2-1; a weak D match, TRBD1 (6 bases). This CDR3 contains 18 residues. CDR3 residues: CAISLVVGVDRPYNEQFF. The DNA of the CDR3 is TGTGCCATCAGTTTAGTTGTTGGGGTCGACAGGCCCTACAATGAGCAGTTCTTC.

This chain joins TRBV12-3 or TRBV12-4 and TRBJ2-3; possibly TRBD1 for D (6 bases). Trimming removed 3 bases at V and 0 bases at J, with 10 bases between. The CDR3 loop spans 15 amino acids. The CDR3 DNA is TGTGCCAGCAGTTTCTTGGGACACAGCACAGATACGCAGTATTTT. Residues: CASSFLGHSTDTQYF.

This CDR3 reads CASSFGDTDTQYF. Here the CDR3 DNA reads TGTGCCAGCAGCTTTGGGGACACAGATACGCAGTATTTT. The rearrangement uses TRBV5-6 and TRBJ2-3; D not certain. Trimming took off 2 bases at V and 2 bases at J, with 6 bases between the two ends. From germline, CDR1 is SGHDT and CDR2 YYEEEE. The CDR3 has 13 residues.

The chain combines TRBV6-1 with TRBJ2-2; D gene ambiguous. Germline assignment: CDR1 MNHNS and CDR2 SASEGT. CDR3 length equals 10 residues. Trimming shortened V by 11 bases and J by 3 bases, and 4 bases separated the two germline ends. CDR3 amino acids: CAGHTGELFF. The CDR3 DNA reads TGTGCCGGACACACCGGGGAGCTGTTTTTT.

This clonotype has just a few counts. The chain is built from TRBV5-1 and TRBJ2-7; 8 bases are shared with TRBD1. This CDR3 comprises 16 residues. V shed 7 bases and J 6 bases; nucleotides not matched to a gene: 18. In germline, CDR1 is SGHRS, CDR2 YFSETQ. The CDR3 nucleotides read TGCGCCAGCGCGGCGATGCTGGGACAGGACCGTGTCGAGCAGTACTTC. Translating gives CASAAMLGQDRVEQYF.

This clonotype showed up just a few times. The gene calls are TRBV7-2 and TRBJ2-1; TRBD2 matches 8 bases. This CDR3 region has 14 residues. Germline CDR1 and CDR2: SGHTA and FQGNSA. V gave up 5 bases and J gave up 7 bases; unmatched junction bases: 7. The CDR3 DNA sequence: TGTGCCAGCAGCAAACCGGGACTAGGGAATGAGCAGTTCTTC. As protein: CASSKPGLGNEQFF.

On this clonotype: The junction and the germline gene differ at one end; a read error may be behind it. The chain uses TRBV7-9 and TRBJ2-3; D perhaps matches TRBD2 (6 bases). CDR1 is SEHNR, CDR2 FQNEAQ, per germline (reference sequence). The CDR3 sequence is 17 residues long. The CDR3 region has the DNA TGTTCCAGCAGCCCCTCCCGGTCGGGCGGGACGGCAGATACGCAGTATTTT. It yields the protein CSSSPSRSGGTADTQYF.